One and the same sample provided the 13 T cell receptor beta chains below, sequenced in a study of T cells after yellow fever vaccination. TCRdb reprocessed the 5' RACE reads with MiXCR, giving one entry per CDR3 protein. The data contain roughly 340,000 distinct CDR3 sequences, 8.7% of them singletons. The material was PBMCs, obtained on the day of the first yellow fever vaccination. Receptors originate from a young man who received the YFV17D yellow fever vaccine.

This clonotype was picked up a small number of times. The chain carries TRBV20-1 and TRBJ2-4; D not certain. Trimming pared 4 bases from V and 13 bases from J, leaving 17 bases between. The CDR3 length is 12 residues. Germline V gives CDR1 DFQATT, CDR2 SNEGSKA (reference sequence). The CDR3 loop is CSATHEYTWQYF. The CDR3 DNA is TGCAGTGCTACCCACGAGTATACTTGGCAGTACTTC.

This clonotype was detected only a few times. Mismatch with germline at one junction end may stem from a read error. The chain has TRBV7-6 and TRBJ2-2; no firm D call. The CDR3 is 12 residues long. Germline assignment: CDR1 SGHVS and CDR2 FNYEAQ. CDR3 nucleotides: TGTGCCAGCACCTTAGTCACCGGGGAGCTGTTTTTT. Amino acid sequence: CASTLVTGELFF.

The V call is TRBV10-3, the J call TRBJ1-2; maybe TRBD1 (5 bases). The CDR3 loop spans 13 amino acids. The V end lost 0 bases, the J end lost 6 bases, and 8 bases lay between the germline ends. CDR1 ENHRY and CDR2 SYGVKD come from the germline V gene. The chain's CDR3 is CAISESQGDGYTF. The DNA of the CDR3 is TGTGCCATCAGTGAGTCGCAAGGGGATGGCTACACCTTC.

The chain links TRBV10-3 to TRBJ2-7; 7 bases match TRBD2. Germline V lookup: CDR1 ENHRY, CDR2 SYGVKD. The V gene end was trimmed by 9 bases and the J gene end by 2 bases; junction bases not matched to a gene: 7. The CDR3 covers 13 residues. The CDR3 region has the DNA TGTGCCATTGGGGCGGGGGAAGCCTACGAGCAGTACGTC. This translates into CAIGAGEAYEQYV.

This chain links TRBV20-1 with TRBJ1-1; D unresolved. V dropped 2 bases and J dropped 6 bases, with 7 bases sitting between them. The CDR3 totals 11 residues. Per the germline V gene, CDR1 is DFQATT and CDR2 is SNEGSKA (reference sequence). The CDR3 reads CSARLGPEAFF. The DNA for the CDR3 is TGCAGTGCTAGACTCGGCCCTGAAGCTTTCTTT.

The J gene is TRBJ2-7, the V gene TRBV30, with TRBD2 identical over 12 bases. CDR3 length: 17 residues. V lost 1 base, J lost 0 bases, and 7 bases stayed unmatched. In germline, CDR1 is GTSNPN, CDR2 SVGIG (reference sequence). The CDR3 loop reads CAWSGPGLAGRSYEQYF. DNA for the CDR3: TGTGCCTGGAGTGGTCCGGGACTAGCGGGCCGCTCCTACGAGCAGTACTTC.

J is TRBJ1-6 and V is TRBV6-1, with D unresolved. CDR3 length equals 13 residues. The V gene lost 3 bases and the J gene lost 10 bases, with 10 bases spanning the gap. CDR1 is MNHNS and CDR2 is SASEGT in the germline V gene. CDR3: CASSDLDLSPLHF. As DNA, the CDR3 is TGTGCCAGCAGTGATCTAGACCTATCACCCCTCCACTTT.

This clonotype was observed a few times. The chain combines TRBV12-5 with TRBJ2-2; 10 bases match TRBD2. V was clipped by 1 base and J by 6 bases; unmatched bases: 5. From germline, CDR1 is LGHNT and CDR2 FRNRAP. This CDR3 contains 16 residues. This chain's CDR3 is CASGLDSGGYAGELFF. CDR3 DNA: TGTGCTAGTGGTTTGGATAGCGGGGGGTATGCCGGGGAGCTGTTTTTT.

This clonotype has a count of ten or more. The CDR3 here is CSASTSTGWNYGYTF. The CDR3 DNA reads TGCAGTGCTAGTACGTCGACAGGGTGGAACTATGGCTACACCTTC. The V and J genes are TRBV20-1 and TRBJ1-2, with 7 bases lining up with TRBD1. The CDR3 is made up of 15 amino acids. Trimming removed 3 bases from V and 2 bases from J; junction bases left unmatched: 9. Germline V gene sequence: CDR1 DFQATT, CDR2 SNEGSKA (reference sequence).

The chain combines TRBV4-3 with TRBJ2-7; maybe TRBD1 (5 bases). CDR1 is LGHNA and CDR2 is YSLEER in the germline V gene. Trimming took 6 bases from V and 0 from J, leaving 15 bases between them. The CDR3 is 15 residues long. The CDR3 DNA reads as TGCGCCAGCAGTAGAGCGAGACAGACCTCCTACGAGCAGTACTTC. It codes for CASSRARQTSYEQYF.

This clonotype was observed a few times. This chain's CDR3 is CASSFEGDYGYTF. The CDR3 bases are TGCGCCAGCAGCTTTGAGGGGGACTATGGCTACACCTTC. This chain uses TRBV5-1 with TRBJ1-2; a possible D gene is TRBD1 (6 bases). The V gene lost 2 bases and the J gene lost 3 bases, with 8 bases spanning the gap. CDR1 and CDR2 from the germline V gene are SGHRS and YFSETQ. This CDR3 is built from 13 residues.

This clonotype was recorded a few times. This rearrangement joins TRBV20-1 to TRBJ1-5, with a weak D call TRBD1 (5 bases). Germline CDR1 and CDR2: DFQATT and SNEGSKA (reference sequence). Trimming took off 1 base at V and 9 bases at J, with 19 bases between the two ends. This CDR3 spans 15 amino acids. The CDR3 spells CSARALGAGVLPQHF. As DNA, the CDR3 is TGCAGTGCTAGAGCGCTAGGGGCAGGTGTACTGCCCCAGCATTTT.

At least ten counts were recorded for this clonotype. The J gene is TRBJ2-2, the V gene TRBV12-3 or TRBV12-4; D not certain. Trimming took off 6 bases at V and 6 bases at J, with 8 bases between the two ends. This CDR3 is 12 amino acids long. The chain's CDR3 is CASRLGSGELFF. The CDR3, as DNA: TGTGCCAGCAGGTTGGGGTCCGGGGAGCTGTTTTTT.